The source of this T cell receptor (beta chain) is a study of shared clonotypes between healthy human individuals. About the research overall: The study enrolled a couple of women and a few men aged 18 to 49.

This clone has only one observation. Its specificity is unknown. There are 16 residues in the CDR3. The V gene's germline CDR1 is SGHRS and CDR2 YFSETQ. V was trimmed by 5 bases and J by 0 bases, leaving 18 bases between them. Study outcomes and limitations: Among the subsets, naive ones generally showed larger estimated richness than memory ones. Generation probabilities of non-shared clonotypes were lower (relative to those shared by all four donors).

Sequencing used immunoSEQ multiplex PCR; TCRdb keeps in-frame clones, though not all of them. Of 650,000 to 800,000 clones listed, about 90% are singletons. The naive CD8 population came from CD45RO-negative cells selected for CCR7, without terminally differentiated effector memory CD45RA+ cells. The clonotype comes from a young man in good health. The genes are TRBV5-1 and TRBJ2-7; TRBD2 might be the D (7 bases). Sequenced sample: naive CD8+ T cells sorted from blood. This CDR3 is CASSPGGGGSSYEQYF. CDR3 in DNA: TGCGCCAGCAGTCCGGGAGGAGGGGGAAGCTCCTACGAGCAGTACTTC.